This TCR beta chain is drawn from a study of blood T cells in healthy people across ages. General observations from the study: Greater diversity and more naive CD4+ cells were seen in long-lived donors than in aged donors.

CDR1 is SNHLY, CDR2 FYNNEI, per germline. CDR3 length: 15 amino acids. The V gene end was trimmed by 6 bases and the J gene end by 7 bases; junction bases not matched to a gene: 8. In this sample, this clonotype turned up a few times. The antigen is not known. Donation came from healthy Caucasian individuals in Russia who were aged 6 to 90. Primed by a sample-barcoded 5' primer and a J-beta primer mix, a second PCR proceeded for about 7 to 11 cycles. Each sample yielded at least 2.5 million CDR3-containing paired-end reads. TCRdb recomputed calls from the 5' RACE reads with MiXCR, one row per CDR3 protein. The sample holds about 1.1 million distinct CDR3 sequences, around two fifths seen once.

Sequencing used blood. The rearrangement joins TRBV2 to TRBJ2-1; 11 bases line up with TRBD2. The clonotype was recovered from a man aged 18 to 29 in good health. In DNA form, the CDR3 reads TGTGCCAGCAGGAGTAGCGGGGGGGCGAGGAATGAGCAGTTCTTC. It specifies CASRSSGGARNEQFF. Looking up the rest from reference TRBV2 and TRBJ2-1 gives the full variable domain: EPEVTQTPSHQVTQMGQEVILRCVPISNHLYFYWYRQILGQKVEFLVSFYNNEISEKSEIFDDQFSVERPDGSNFTLKIRSTKLEDSAMYFCASRSSGGARNEQFFGPGTRLTVL.